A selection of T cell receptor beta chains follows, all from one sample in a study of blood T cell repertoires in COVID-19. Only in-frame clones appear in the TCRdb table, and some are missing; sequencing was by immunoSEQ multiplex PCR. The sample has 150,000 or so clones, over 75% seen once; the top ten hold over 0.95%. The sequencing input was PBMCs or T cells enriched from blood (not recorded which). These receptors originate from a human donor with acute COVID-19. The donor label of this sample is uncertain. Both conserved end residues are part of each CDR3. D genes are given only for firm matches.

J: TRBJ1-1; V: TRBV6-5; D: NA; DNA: TGTGCCAGCAGTTACTCGGAGATGAACGAAGCTTTCTTT; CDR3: CASSYSEMNEAFF
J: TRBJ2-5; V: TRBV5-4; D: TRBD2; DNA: TGTGCCAGCAGCTTGGTGGCTAGCGGGGTGGAGACCCAGTACTTC; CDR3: CASSLVASGVETQYF
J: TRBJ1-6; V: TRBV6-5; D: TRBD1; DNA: TGTGCCAGCAGCTCCGACAGGGAGGCCCTCCACTTT; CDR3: CASSSDREALHF
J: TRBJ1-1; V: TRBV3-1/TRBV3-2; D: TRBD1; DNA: TGTGCCAGCAGCCAGGACTACAGGGGCAAGGGAGGGAACACTGAAGCTTTCTTT; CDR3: CASSQDYRGKGGNTEAFF
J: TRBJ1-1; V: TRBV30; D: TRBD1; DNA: TGTGCCTGGACCAGGACAGGGGGAATTGAAGCTTTCTTT; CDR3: CAWTRTGGIEAFF
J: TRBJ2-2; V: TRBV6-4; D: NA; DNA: TGTGCCAGCTCCCCCTTCGGAGCCGGCACCGGGGAGCTGTTTTTT; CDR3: CASSPFGAGTGELFF
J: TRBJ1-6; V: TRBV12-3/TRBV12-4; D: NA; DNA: TGTGCCAGCAGTAGGAGGGCGTCCCTCCACTTT; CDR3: CASSRRASLHF
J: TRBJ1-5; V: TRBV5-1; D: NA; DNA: TGCGCCAGCAGCTTGGCCACAGGGCGCAATCAGCCCCAGCATTTT; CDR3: CASSLATGRNQPQHF
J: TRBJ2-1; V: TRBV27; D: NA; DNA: TGTGCCAGCAGTTTCAGGGGTCGGGGTGTCGAGCAGTTCTTC; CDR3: CASSFRGRGVEQFF
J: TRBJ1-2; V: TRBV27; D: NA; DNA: TGTGCCAGCAGTCTAAGGGGGAGAAGCTATGGCTACACCTTC; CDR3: CASSLRGRSYGYTF